The 12 T cell receptor beta chains given below trace back to one sample, sequenced in a study of blood T cells in healthy people across ages. A J-beta primer mix and a sample-barcoded 5' primer were used in a second PCR of roughly 7 to 12 cycles. MiXCR was run by TCRdb on the 5' RACE reads, yielding one entry per CDR3 protein. The sample contains nearly 800,000 distinct CDR3 sequences, approximately 53% of which appear only once. Sequenced material: blood. The source of these receptors is a man between 35 and 55 years old in good health.

This clonotype was observed a few times. J is TRBJ2-7 and V is TRBV6-6; D gene uncertain. The CDR3 sequence is 12 residues long. The V gene lost 0 bases and the J gene lost 2 bases, with 2 bases spanning the gap. From germline, CDR1 is MNHNY and CDR2 SVGAGI (reference sequence). CDR3 sequence reads: CASSYSTYEQYF. The DNA for the CDR3 is TGTGCCAGCAGTTACTCCACCTACGAGCAGTACTTC.

The V and J genes are TRBV6-2 or TRBV6-3 and TRBJ2-4; 9 positions match TRBD2. The tail of the sequence fits TRBJ2-7 better, so the J call may be wrong. There are 15 residues in the CDR3. CDR1 and CDR2 (germline): MNHEY, SVGEGT. In DNA form, the CDR3 reads TGTGCCAGCAGCATACAGACTAGCGGACTTAACGAGCAGTACTTC. Protein product: CASSIQTSGLNEQYF.

Of note for this clonotype: Compared with germline, one end of the junction differs, possibly owing to a read error. This chain joins TRBV18 and TRBJ2-5, with D perhaps TRBD1 (6 bases). The CDR3 loop spans 16 amino acids. Germline V CDR1 and CDR2: KGHSH, LQKENI. The CDR3 loop is CASSPADRFLEETRYF. CDR3 nucleotide sequence: TGTGCCAGCTCACCCGCGGACAGATTCCTTGAGGAGACCCGGTACTTC.

The chain links TRBV10-3 to TRBJ2-7; 15 bases are a match to TRBD2. J was trimmed by 5 bases and V by 2 bases; bases with no gene match: 4. Germline V gene data show CDR1 as ENHRY and CDR2 as SYGVKD. The CDR3 runs to 16 residues. The CDR3 here is CAISEPGLAGGNEQYF. The CDR3 DNA follows: TGTGCCATCAGTGAGCCGGGACTAGCGGGAGGTAACGAGCAGTACTTC.

This clonotype was picked up a small number of times. V usage is TRBV29-1 and J usage is TRBJ1-2; D gene ambiguous. Trimming removed 3 bases at V and 3 bases at J, with 11 bases between. CDR3 size: 13 residues. In germline, CDR1 is SQVTM, CDR2 ANQGSEA. As DNA, the CDR3 is TGCAGCGTTGACCTGCGGGATGACTATGGCTACACCTTC. The encoded protein is CSVDLRDDYGYTF.

This clonotype came up many times. The chain recombines TRBV7-2 with TRBJ2-1; D remains ambiguous. CDR1 is SGHTA, CDR2 FQGNSA, per germline. Trimming shortened V by 5 bases and J by 8 bases, and 10 bases separated the two germline ends. The CDR3 has 12 residues. CDR3 DNA: TGTGCCAGCAGCCCCCCGGTGGATGAGCAGTTCTTC. Its translation: CASSPPVDEQFF.

This chain connects TRBV20-1 to TRBJ2-3; TRBD1 is a possible D gene (6 bases). From germline, CDR1 is DFQATT and CDR2 SNEGSKA (reference sequence). With 1 base removed from V and 4 bases from J, the gap between germline ends came to 24 bases. The CDR3 covers 18 residues. The CDR3 loop is CSARGGQGAANSADTQYF. DNA of the CDR3: TGCAGTGCTAGAGGGGGGCAAGGGGCAGCCAACTCAGCAGATACGCAGTATTTT.

This clonotype was counted once. One junction end does not reproduce the germline sequence, and a read error may be involved. The chain links TRBV24-1 to TRBJ1-2; 10 bases agree with TRBD1. Germline V gene sequence: CDR1 KGHDR, CDR2 SFDVKD. The length of the CDR3 is 16 residues. The CDR3 bases are TGTACCACCAGTGGCCGTGGGGACAGGGGACACTATGGCTACACCTTC. This gives the protein CTTSGRGDRGHYGYTF.

This sequence joins TRBV7-3 and TRBJ2-4; the match to TRBD2 covers 14 bases. Near its end, the DNA agrees better with TRBJ2-7, so the J call may be wrong. This CDR3 is 16 amino acids long. Germline lookup yields CDR1 SGHTA and CDR2 FQGTGA. CDR3 DNA: TGTGCCAGCAGCCTGCATGGGACTAGCGGGAGATACGAGCAGTACTTC. This codes for CASSLHGTSGRYEQYF.

The CDR3 sequence is CASSGARRDEQYF. The CDR3 nucleotides read TGTGCCAGCAGTGGGGCCCGCCGCGACGAGCAGTACTTC. The rearrangement uses TRBV6-2 or TRBV6-3 and TRBJ2-7, with TRBD1 as a possible D gene (5 bases). The CDR3 consists of 13 residues. CDR1 is MNHEY and CDR2 is SVGEGT in the germline V gene. Trimming cost V 5 bases and J 5 bases, with 13 bases left between them.

The genes are TRBV5-5 and TRBJ1-2; possibly TRBD1 for D (5 bases). The length of the CDR3 is 15 residues. The germline CDR1 and CDR2 sequences are SGHKS and YYEKEE (reference sequence). The V gene lost 4 bases and the J gene lost 5 bases, with 18 bases spanning the gap. CDR3 nucleotide sequence: TGTGCCAGCAGCCCGGGGCACTACCAGGCATATGGCTACACCTTC. The encoded protein is CASSPGHYQAYGYTF.

Only a few counts were recorded for this clonotype. CDR3 in amino acids: CASSQVAGIRMGANVLTF. The CDR3 DNA reads as TGTGCCAGCAGCCAAGTTGCAGGGATTCGTATGGGGGCCAACGTCCTGACTTTC. V is TRBV3-1 and J is TRBJ2-6; TRBD1 is a possible D gene (5 bases). V was pared by 1 base and J by 4 bases, with 17 bases between. The CDR3 has 18 amino acids. Germline-derived CDR1 and CDR2 are LGHDT and YNNKEL (reference sequence).